This T cell receptor beta chain was observed in a study of blood T cell repertoires in COVID-19. Study context: Sites in the United States, Italy and Spain provided acute and convalescent COVID-19 samples.

In terms of age and location, participants ranged from roughly 18 to 95 years and lived in about two dozen US areas. Assignment of participants to cohorts was predicated upon participant-reported clinical history. Produced via immunoSEQ multiplex PCR; TCRdb's table is partial and in-frame only. The sample shows roughly 200,000 clones, 85% of them seen only once. There are 15 residues in the CDR3. Looked up from germline, CDR1 is SGHTA and CDR2 is FQGNSA. V was pared by 5 bases and J by 5 bases, with 10 bases of the junction left unmatched. The source material was PBMCs or T cells enriched from blood (not recorded which). This receptor was taken from a man aged 35-49 years who had recovered from COVID-19. The genes are TRBV7-2 and TRBJ1-2, with TRBD1 matching 8 bases. CDR3 sequence (DNA): TGTGCCAGCAGCCCAATGGACAGGGTTAGGTATGGCTACACCTTC. This translates into CASSPMDRVRYGYTF.